What follows are 4 T cell receptor beta chains derived from one specimen sequenced in a study of long-term antiretroviral therapy in people with HIV. Version v3.0 of the immunoSEQ assay ran at survey level. Produced via immunoSEQ multiplex PCR; TCRdb's table is partial and in-frame only. Found here are 13,000 to 15,000 clones, 75% to 85% of them singletons; the top ten hold approximately 30%. Sample: unsorted PBMCs, taken 3.1 years after starting antiretroviral therapy. These receptors all come from a man aged 35-49 years with HIV.

The chain carries TRBV10-3 and TRBJ2-7; 9 bases line up with TRBD2. Germline V gene data show CDR1 as ENHRY and CDR2 as SYGVKD. Trimming removed 8 bases from V and 6 bases from J; junction bases left unmatched: 8. This CDR3 region has 13 residues. CDR3 in amino acids: CAIPRLAACEQYF. In DNA form, the CDR3 reads TGTGCCATCCCAAGACTAGCGGCTTGCGAGCAGTACTTC.

The J gene is TRBJ1-3, the V gene TRBV11-2, with TRBD1 matching over 7 bases. The CDR3 is 15 amino acids. Germline CDR1 is SGHAT and CDR2 is FQNNGV. After removal of 2 bases from V and 4 bases from J, the junction contained 5 bases not matched to a gene. The CDR3 DNA sequence: TGTGCCAGCAGCTTAAGGGGGCTGCCCGGAAACACCATATATTTT. Translating gives CASSLRGLPGNTIYF.

The chain joins TRBV11-2 to TRBJ2-7, with D possibly being TRBD2 (6 bases). Deletions cut 2 bases from V and 7 bases from J, with 12 bases between. The CDR3 runs to 13 residues. The germline V gene has CDR1 SGHAT and CDR2 FQNNGV. The CDR3 loop reads CASSLFIRGEQYF. The CDR3 DNA is TGTGCCAGCAGCTTATTCATCCGGGGGGAGCAGTACTTC.

This clone was counted only a few times. The gene calls are TRBV2 and TRBJ1-2; TRBD1 might be the D (5 bases). CDR1 is SNHLY and CDR2 is FYNNEI in the germline V gene. The CDR3 runs 12 residues. V gave up 6 bases and J gave up 13 bases, with 18 bases separating them. CDR3 sequence (DNA): TGTGCCAGCAGCGAGCAACAGGAGGGGAGCACCTTC. This sequence encodes CASSEQQEGSTF. Looking up the rest from reference TRBV2 and TRBJ1-2 gives the full variable domain: EPEVTQTPSHQVTQMGQEVILRCVPISNHLYFYWYRQILGQKVEFLVSFYNNEISEKSEIFDDQFSVERPDGSNFTLKIRSTKLEDSAMYFCASSEQQEGSTFGSGTRLTVV.